The clone carrying this T cell receptor (beta chain) came up many times. The CDR3 is 16 residues long. The V end was cut by 0 bases, the J end by 5 bases, with 14 bases between. The data are from a study of metastatic and nonmetastatic thyroid tumors. The overall study: Repertoires from blood and tumor or nodule tissue of malignant and benign thyroid patients were compared.

There were no patients who had received any treatment before thyroid surgery. Study processing details: Clinicopathological groups supplied CDR3 differences that were used to build a distant-metastasis classifier for papillary thyroid cancer. MiXCR re-clonotyped the PCR reads for TCRdb. The V and J calls here are based on TCRdb, not the publication. The data show approximately 28,000 clones, about 21% seen once. This chain joins TRBV12-3 or TRBV12-4 and TRBJ1-3; D is possibly TRBD1 (5 bases). The sample taken for sequencing was blood. The sequence was collected from a female donor with papillary thyroid cancer or a benign thyroid nodule (not recorded which). Some clones in this sample may be carry-over from other donors' samples. The chain's CDR3 is CASSLARDLYRNTIYF. CDR3 nucleotide sequence: TGTGCCAGCAGTTTAGCGAGGGACCTTTATAGAAACACCATATATTTT.